The next 29 T cell receptor beta chains were all read from a single sample in a study of blood T cell repertoires in COVID-19. Produced via immunoSEQ multiplex PCR; TCRdb's table is partial and in-frame only. Seen here are under 250,000 clones, 80% to 90% observed once, and the top ten hold about 9.7%. The source material was peripheral blood. The source of these receptors is a man aged 45-65 years with active or convalescent COVID-19.

The gene calls are TRBV27 and TRBJ2-3, with 9 bases aligning to TRBD2. The CDR3 spans 16 residues. Germline V gene data show CDR1 as MNHEY and CDR2 as SMNVEV (reference sequence). The trim removed 1 base at V and 0 bases at J, leaving 2 bases unmatched. CDR3 sequence: CASSLLAGASTDTQYF. The DNA for the CDR3 is TGTGCCAGCAGTTTATTAGCGGGAGCTAGCACAGATACGCAGTATTTT.

The chain joins TRBV11-2 to TRBJ2-1; D gene unclear. Trimming removed 1 base at V and 7 bases at J, with 5 bases between. Germline assignment: CDR1 SGHAT and CDR2 FQNNGV. The CDR3 has 12 amino acids. CDR3 loop: CASSLGRNEQFF. For the CDR3, the DNA is TGTGCCAGCAGCTTAGGTCGGAATGAGCAGTTCTTC.

This clone has just one count. The V gene is TRBV11-1, the J gene TRBJ2-1, with TRBD2 matching over 13 bases. V shed 6 bases, J shed 7 bases, and the junction held 6 bases outside the gene matches. The CDR3 totals 15 residues. Germline V CDR1 and CDR2: SGHAT, FQDESV (reference sequence). The CDR3 DNA follows: TGTGCCAGCAGACACACTAGCGGGAGGGGGAATGAGCAGTTCTTC. It codes for CASRHTSGRGNEQFF.

The chain combines TRBV7-3 with TRBJ2-7, with D possibly being TRBD1 (6 bases). This CDR3 comprises 13 residues. Germline CDR1 is SGHTA and CDR2 is FQGTGA. V was clipped by 3 bases and J by 2 bases, with 8 bases between them. The CDR3 here is CASSLGATYEQYF. CDR3 DNA sequence: TGTGCCAGCAGCTTGGGGGCCACCTACGAGCAGTACTTC.

This chain connects TRBV18 to TRBJ2-1, with 7 bases identical to TRBD2. Germline V gene sequence: CDR1 KGHSH, CDR2 LQKENI. The CDR3 loop spans 15 amino acids. J gave up 5 bases and V 3 bases, and 7 bases lay outside the gene matches. The CDR3 spells CASSPAGTTNNEQFF. In nucleotides, the CDR3 is TGTGCCAGCTCACCCGCCGGGACTACTAACAATGAGCAGTTCTTC.

This rearrangement joins TRBV11-2 to TRBJ2-3, with D maybe TRBD2 (5 bases). CDR3 size: 15 residues. Germline V gene lookup returns CDR1 SGHAT and CDR2 FQNNGV. Trimming shortened V by 2 bases and J by 4 bases, and 13 bases separated the two germline ends. CDR3 DNA sequence: TGTGCCAGCAGCTTATCGACTCCCGGGGCAGATACGCAGTATTTT. This encodes CASSLSTPGADTQYF.

V usage is TRBV5-6 and J usage is TRBJ2-1; D might be TRBD1 (6 bases). The CDR3 runs 16 residues. Germline assignment: CDR1 SGHDT and CDR2 YYEEEE. V lost 3 bases, J lost 1 base, and 14 bases lay in between. CDR3 bases: TGTGCCAGCAGCTGGGGGCCTAGCCCATCCTACAATGAGCAGTTCTTC. Translating it yields CASSWGPSPSYNEQFF.

This clone was counted once. The V and J genes are TRBV30 and TRBJ1-2, with D tentatively TRBD1 (5 bases). Trimming pared 5 bases from V and 7 bases from J, leaving 17 bases between. CDR3 length: 13 amino acids. From germline, CDR1 is GTSNPN and CDR2 SVGIG (reference sequence). The CDR3 protein is CAWALMAGGGYTF. The CDR3 nucleotides read TGTGCCTGGGCCCTAATGGCCGGGGGTGGCTACACCTTC.

The CDR3 coding sequence is TGTGCCAGTAGTATTGGGACAAACTATGGCTACACCTTC. This gives the protein CASSIGTNYGYTF. V and J are TRBV19 and TRBJ1-2; a weak D match, TRBD1 (6 bases). This CDR3 is built from 13 residues. The germline V gene has CDR1 LNHDA and CDR2 SQIVND (reference sequence). Trimming took 3 bases from V and 2 from J, leaving 7 bases between them.

V and J are TRBV18 and TRBJ1-1; 8 bases map to TRBD1. The CDR3 has 13 amino acids. V dropped 6 bases and J dropped 5; count of bases not matched to a gene: 5. In germline, CDR1 is KGHSH, CDR2 LQKENI. CDR3 residues: CASSKDRATEAFF. The CDR3 bases are TGTGCCAGCTCCAAGGACAGGGCGACTGAAGCTTTCTTT.

V and J are TRBV6-1 and TRBJ2-5, with D perhaps TRBD1 (5 bases). The CDR3 consists of 13 residues. The germline V and J ends were trimmed by 2 bases and 5 bases, with 9 bases remaining between them. CDR1 and CDR2 (germline): MNHNS, SASEGT. CDR3 coding DNA: TGTGCCAGCAGTGAACAGGGAAGGGAGACCCAGTACTTC. Translation: CASSEQGRETQYF.

The chain couples TRBV6-1 to TRBJ1-6, with D maybe TRBD1 (5 bases). This CDR3 region has 17 residues. Trimming stripped 3 bases from V and 7 bases from J, with 19 bases between. Looked up from germline, CDR1 is MNHNS and CDR2 is SASEGT. CDR3: CASSDPYRARVNSPLHF. As DNA, the CDR3 is TGTGCCAGCAGTGATCCCTATAGGGCCAGGGTAAATTCACCCCTCCACTTT.

The chain recombines TRBV6-6 with TRBJ2-3; D unresolved. CDR1 and CDR2 from the germline V gene are MNHNY and SVGAGI (reference sequence). With 6 bases removed from V and 0 bases from J, the gap between germline ends came to 7 bases. The CDR3 consists of 13 residues. The CDR3 sequence is CASRGRSTDTQYF. DNA for the CDR3: TGTGCCAGCAGGGGCAGAAGCACAGATACGCAGTATTTT.

The V gene is TRBV28, the J gene TRBJ2-7; TRBD2 matches at 8 bases. V trimming: 4 bases; J trimming: 2 bases; junction bases outside the gene matches: 7. Germline V gene lookup returns CDR1 MDHEN and CDR2 SYDVKM. The CDR3 loop spans 15 amino acids. The CDR3 DNA follows: TGTGCCAGCAGTTCCGCCGGGACTAGAACCTACGAGCAGTACTTC. Its translation is CASSSAGTRTYEQYF.

This clone was seen only a few times. The V call is TRBV2, the J call TRBJ1-4, with D unclear. Germline V lookup: CDR1 SNHLY, CDR2 FYNNEI. V lost 7 bases and J 2 bases, leaving 17 bases between the germline ends. This CDR3 is 16 amino acids long. Here the CDR3 reads CASTLTSPGTNEKLFF. CDR3 coding DNA: TGTGCCAGCACCCTAACCTCCCCCGGGACTAATGAAAAACTGTTTTTT. The complete variable domain, with remaining parts taken from reference TRBV2 and TRBJ1-4, reads EPEVTQTPSHQVTQMGQEVILRCVPISNHLYFYWYRQILGQKVEFLVSFYNNEISEKSEIFDDQFSVERPDGSNFTLKIRSTKLEDSAMYFCASTLTSPGTNEKLFFGSGTQLSVL.

The chain carries TRBV2 and TRBJ2-7; 13 nucleotides agree with TRBD2. Germline loops: CDR1 SNHLY, CDR2 FYNNEI. Germline trimming cut 10 bases from V and 6 bases from J; bases unmatched to any gene: 12. The CDR3 consists of 15 residues. The CDR3 reads CAIQVGTSGVLEQYV. CDR3 coding DNA: TGTGCCATCCAAGTAGGGACTAGCGGGGTTCTCGAGCAGTACGTC.

This clone has a handful of counts. The chain has TRBV6-5 and TRBJ1-5; no reliable D call. The CDR3 length is 13 residues. Germline V gene data show CDR1 as MNHEY and CDR2 as SVGAGI. V was shortened by 6 bases and J by 3 bases, with 9 bases between the two germline ends. The CDR3 DNA sequence: TGTGCCAGCAGGCTAACAGCCAATCAGCCCCAGCATTTT. This codes for CASRLTANQPQHF.

This chain joins TRBV28 and TRBJ2-1; TRBD2 aligns across 14 bases. CDR1 and CDR2 from the germline V gene are MDHEN and SYDVKM. This CDR3 is built from 18 residues. After removal of 4 bases from V and 7 bases from J, the junction contained 12 bases not matched to a gene. CDR3 residues: CASSSPPGLAGEENEQFF. Written as DNA, the CDR3 is TGTGCCAGCAGTTCTCCCCCGGGACTAGCGGGAGAAGAGAATGAGCAGTTCTTC.

This chain uses TRBV6-2 or TRBV6-3 with TRBJ2-7; D may be TRBD2 (5 bases). Germline values: CDR1 MNHEY, CDR2 SVGEGT. The V gene lost 2 bases and the J gene lost 0 bases, with 20 bases spanning the gap. CDR3 length: 18 amino acids. The CDR3 here is CASSYPTDSSWGSYEQYF. The CDR3 bases are TGTGCCAGCAGTTACCCGACGGACTCCTCATGGGGCTCCTACGAGCAGTACTTC.

The chain uses TRBV7-8 and TRBJ2-1; 15 nucleotides match TRBD2. The germline gives CDR1 SGHVS, CDR2 FQNEAQ. With 5 bases clipped from V and 4 bases from J, the junction kept 6 bases outside the gene matches. The CDR3 is 17 amino acids. CDR3: CASSRRTSGGVYNEQFF. The CDR3, as DNA: TGTGCCAGCAGCCGCAGGACTAGCGGGGGGGTTTACAATGAGCAGTTCTTC.

V gene TRBV28 combines with J gene TRBJ1-5; D remains unclear. Between the trimmed V and J ends, which lost 2 bases and 0 bases, there was a span of 11 bases. Germline loops: CDR1 MDHEN, CDR2 SYDVKM. The CDR3 consists of 16 residues. Here the CDR3 reads CASSLIQSYSNQPQHF. For the CDR3, the DNA is TGTGCCAGCAGTTTAATACAGTCGTATAGCAATCAGCCCCAGCATTTT.

This clone was recorded a few times. V and J are TRBV7-2 and TRBJ1-2; no clear D. The ends were cut back, 4 bases at V and 1 base at J, with 10 bases in the middle. In germline, CDR1 is SGHTA, CDR2 FQGNSA. CDR3 length: 14 amino acids. CDR3 in amino acids: CASSSAGSNYGYTF. CDR3 sequence (DNA): TGTGCCAGCAGCTCGGCAGGTAGTAACTATGGCTACACCTTC.

The chain has TRBV14 and TRBJ2-1, with D maybe TRBD2 (6 bases). This CDR3 comprises 15 residues. The germline gives CDR1 SGHDN, CDR2 FVKESK. Between the trimmed V and J ends, which lost 0 bases and 7 bases, there was a span of 13 bases. This chain's CDR3 is CASSQEVGGGNEQFF. Written as DNA, the CDR3 is TGTGCCAGCAGCCAAGAGGTGGGAGGAGGTAATGAGCAGTTCTTC.

The chain links TRBV21-1 to TRBJ2-7; TRBD2 reflects the table's D call only, with no check against the DNA. TRBV21-1 corresponds to a pseudogene. CDR3 length: 17 residues. CDR3 DNA: TGTGCCAGCAGCCTCTCTCGGGTGGGAGCCCTCTCCTACGAGCAGTACTTC. Translation gives CASSLSRVGALSYEQYF.

The genes are TRBV28 and TRBJ2-3; D may be TRBD2 (5 bases). This CDR3 contains 15 residues. Germline lookup yields CDR1 MDHEN and CDR2 SYDVKM. The V and J ends lost 3 bases and 2 bases respectively, with 12 bases between them. The CDR3 DNA is TGTGCCAGCAGTTTGACCCCCGGGAACACAGATACGCAGTATTTT. Translating gives CASSLTPGNTDTQYF.

This clone has only one observation. The chain recombines TRBV24-1 with TRBJ1-2; weak D call: TRBD1 (5 bases). Germline CDR1 KGHDR, CDR2 SFDVKD. The CDR3 has 14 amino acids. V dropped 7 bases and J dropped 0 bases, with 11 bases sitting between them. Written as DNA, the CDR3 is TGTGCCACCAGCCCGGGGGGGGCTAACTATGGCTACACCTTC. It codes for CATSPGGANYGYTF.

This chain uses TRBV3-1 (or the pseudogene TRBV3-2) with TRBJ2-7; 7 bases match TRBD2. This CDR3 is built from 15 residues. The junction had 6 bases not matched to a gene; V was cut back by 1 base and J by 3 bases. Looked up from germline, CDR1 is LGHDT and CDR2 is YNNKEL (reference sequence). The chain's CDR3 is CASSQGLAAIYEQYF. The CDR3 nucleotides are TGTGCCAGCAGCCAAGGGCTAGCGGCCATCTACGAGCAGTACTTC.

V and J are TRBV10-3 and TRBJ1-6, with 9 bases lining up with TRBD1. CDR1 and CDR2 (germline): ENHRY, SYGVKD. After removal of 9 bases from V and 4 bases from J, the junction contained 7 bases not matched to a gene. This CDR3 spans 15 amino acids. The CDR3 bases are TGTGCCATTTCACAGGGGGCGATTTATAATTCACCCCTCCACTTT. This sequence encodes CAISQGAIYNSPLHF.

The chain couples TRBV6-2 or TRBV6-3 to TRBJ2-2, with 10 bases fitting TRBD2. The CDR3 extends over 19 amino acids. J lost 5 bases, V lost 6 bases, and 18 bases had no gene match. The V gene's germline CDR1 is MNHEY and CDR2 SVGEGT. The CDR3 DNA reads TGTGCCAGCAGCCCTCCGTGGGATACAGCGGGGGGGCGGACCGGGGAGCTGTTTTTT. It yields the protein CASSPPWDTAGGRTGELFF.